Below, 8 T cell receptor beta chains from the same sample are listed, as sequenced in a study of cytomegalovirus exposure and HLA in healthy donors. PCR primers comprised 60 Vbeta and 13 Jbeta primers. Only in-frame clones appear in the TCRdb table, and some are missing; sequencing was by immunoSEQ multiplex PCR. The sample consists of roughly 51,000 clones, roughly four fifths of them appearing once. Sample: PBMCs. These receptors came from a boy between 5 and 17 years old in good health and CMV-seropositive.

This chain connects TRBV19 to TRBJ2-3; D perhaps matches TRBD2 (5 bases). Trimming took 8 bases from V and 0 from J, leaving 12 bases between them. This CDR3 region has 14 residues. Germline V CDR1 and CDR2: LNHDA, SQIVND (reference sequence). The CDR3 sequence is CASLPGSSTDTQYF. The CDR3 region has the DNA TGTGCCAGTCTCCCGGGGTCTAGCACAGATACGCAGTATTTT.

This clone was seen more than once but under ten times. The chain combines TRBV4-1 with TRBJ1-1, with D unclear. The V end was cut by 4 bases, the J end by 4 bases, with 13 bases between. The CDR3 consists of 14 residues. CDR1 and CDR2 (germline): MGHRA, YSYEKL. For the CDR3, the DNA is TGCGCCAGCAGCCGGGAGGAGCGGGGCACTGAAGCTTTCTTT. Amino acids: CASSREERGTEAFF.

CDR3 sequence reads: CSARIQDTQYF. The CDR3 DNA reads TGCAGTGCTAGAATTCAGGATACGCAGTATTTT. This sequence joins TRBV20-1 and TRBJ2-3; no definite D call. The CDR3 spans 11 residues. With 2 bases removed from V and 6 bases from J, the gap between germline ends came to 6 bases. CDR1 DFQATT and CDR2 SNEGSKA come from the germline V gene (reference sequence).

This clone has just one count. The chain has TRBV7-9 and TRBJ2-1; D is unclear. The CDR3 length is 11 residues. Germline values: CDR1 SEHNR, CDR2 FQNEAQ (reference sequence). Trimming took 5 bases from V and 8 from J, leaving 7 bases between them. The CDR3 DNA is TGTGCCAGCAGCCTAGTATATGAGCAGTTCTTC. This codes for CASSLVYEQFF.

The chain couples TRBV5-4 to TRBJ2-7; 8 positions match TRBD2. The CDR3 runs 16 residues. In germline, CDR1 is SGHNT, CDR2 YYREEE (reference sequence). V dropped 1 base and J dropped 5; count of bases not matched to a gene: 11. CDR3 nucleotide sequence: TGTGCCAGCAGCTTGTTCGGGGGGGCCTTACGTAACGAGCAGTACTTC. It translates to CASSLFGGALRNEQYF.

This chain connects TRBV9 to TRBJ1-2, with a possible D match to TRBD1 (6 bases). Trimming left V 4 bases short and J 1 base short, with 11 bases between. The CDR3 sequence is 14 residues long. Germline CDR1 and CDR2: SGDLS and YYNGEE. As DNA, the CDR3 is TGTGCCAGCAGCCCTGGACAGAGTAACTATGGCTACACCTTC. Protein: CASSPGQSNYGYTF.

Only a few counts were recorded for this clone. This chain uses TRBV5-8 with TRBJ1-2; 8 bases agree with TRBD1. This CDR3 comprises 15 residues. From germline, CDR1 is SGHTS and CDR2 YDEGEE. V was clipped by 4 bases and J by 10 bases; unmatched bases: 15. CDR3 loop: CASSAGTGWLTIYTF. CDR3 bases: TGTGCCAGCAGCGCCGGGACAGGATGGTTAACTATCTACACCTTC.

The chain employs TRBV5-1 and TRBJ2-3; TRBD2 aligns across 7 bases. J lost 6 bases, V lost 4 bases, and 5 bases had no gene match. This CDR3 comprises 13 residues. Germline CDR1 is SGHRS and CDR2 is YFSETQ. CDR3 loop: CASSPGREDTQYF. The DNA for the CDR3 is TGCGCCAGCAGCCCCGGGCGGGAGGATACGCAGTATTTT.